A single sample is the source of the 27 T cell receptor beta chains below, sequenced in a study of Ad26.COV2.S vaccination and SARS-CoV-2 variants. Only in-frame clones appear in the TCRdb table, and some are missing; sequencing was by immunoSEQ multiplex PCR. The sample lists 300,000 to 400,000 clones; 86% were seen once. Stated treatment: 19 received Ad26.COV2.S at low or high dose, single or two shots; roughly five received placebo; per-sample allocation not given. Day 63 after the first injection of vaccine or placebo was the sampling time. The input for sequencing was peripheral blood, taken in a trial of Ad26.COV2.S vaccine versus placebo. The origin of the receptors is a person aged 18-65 years who received the Ad26.COV2.S COVID-19 vaccine or a placebo.

CDR3 nucleotide sequence: TGTGCCAGCAGTTTATGGCGGGAAACTTTCTTT. Its translation is CASSLWRETFF. This chain connects TRBV28 to TRBJ1-1; no clear D. The CDR3 spans 11 residues. Trimming pared 0 bases from V and 12 bases from J, leaving 8 bases between. Germline V gene data show CDR1 as MDHEN and CDR2 as SYDVKM.

The chain joins TRBV19 to TRBJ2-3; 8 bases are shared with TRBD1. Germline CDR1 reads LNHDA; CDR2 reads SQIVND (reference sequence). V lost 6 bases and J lost 4; bases outside the gene matches: 6. The CDR3 is 14 residues long. CDR3 DNA sequence: TGTGCCAGTAGCCCCGACAGGGGAGCAGATACGCAGTATTTT. Protein sequence: CASSPDRGADTQYF.

The chain is built from TRBV3-1 (or the pseudogene TRBV3-2) and TRBJ2-5; D is unresolved. The germline gives CDR1 LGHDT, CDR2 YNNKEL (reference sequence). V was cut by 0 bases and J by 6 bases, with 8 bases left in between. CDR3 size: 13 residues. This CDR3 reads CASSQERAKTQYF. In nucleotides, the CDR3 is TGTGCCAGCAGCCAAGAGCGAGCGAAGACCCAGTACTTC.

The chain is built from TRBV25-1 and TRBJ1-1; D uncertain. There are 11 residues in the CDR3. Germline V lookup: CDR1 MGHDK, CDR2 SYGVNS. V shed 6 bases and J shed 1 base, with 3 bases lying between them. The CDR3 region has the DNA TGTGCCAGCAGGGAGAACACTGAAGCTTTCTTT. It encodes CASRENTEAFF.

CDR3 DNA sequence: TGTGCCACCGGGACAGGGAGCACAGATACGCAGTATTTT. It yields the protein CATGTGSTDTQYF. The gene calls are TRBV24-1 and TRBJ2-3, with 9 bases fitting TRBD1. The CDR3 consists of 13 residues. V lost 9 bases, J lost 0 bases, and 0 bases stayed unmatched. CDR1 and CDR2 from the germline V gene are KGHDR and SFDVKD.

This clone has only one observation. This chain links TRBV14 with TRBJ1-3; D remains ambiguous. The germline CDR1 and CDR2 sequences are SGHDN and FVKESK. Trimming removed 1 base at V and 0 bases at J, with 10 bases between. This CDR3 has 16 residues. The CDR3: CASSQGVHGSGNTIYF. CDR3 in DNA: TGTGCCAGCAGCCAAGGGGTCCATGGCTCTGGAAACACCATATATTTT.

The rearrangement links TRBV5-8 to TRBJ1-3, with D uncertain. The CDR3 is made up of 16 amino acids. Germline V CDR1 and CDR2: SGHTS, YDEGEE. Trimming took off 2 bases at V and 7 bases at J, with 19 bases between the two ends. This CDR3 reads CASSFRRKDRGNTIYF. CDR3 nucleotides: TGTGCCAGCAGCTTCCGGCGGAAGGACCGTGGGAACACCATATATTTT.

The chain employs TRBV19 and TRBJ2-3; weak D call: TRBD2 (6 bases). The CDR3 covers 15 residues. The V gene's germline CDR1 is LNHDA and CDR2 SQIVND (reference sequence). Trimming removed 3 bases from V and 0 bases from J, with 10 bases in between. This CDR3 reads CASSMGLTSTDTQYF. As DNA, the CDR3 is TGTGCCAGTAGTATGGGACTCACTAGCACAGATACGCAGTATTTT.

The genes are TRBV30 and TRBJ1-2; D is perhaps TRBD1 (6 bases). The CDR3 loop spans 13 amino acids. V dropped 4 bases and J dropped 8 bases, with 17 bases sitting between them. CDR1 and CDR2 (germline): GTSNPN, SVGIG (reference sequence). The DNA of the CDR3 is TGTGCCTGGAATGAGCAGGGGACGGGAGGCTACACCTTC. Amino acids: CAWNEQGTGGYTF. The whole variable domain, remainder taken from reference TRBV30 and TRBJ1-2, is SQTIHQWPATLVQPVGSPLSLECTVEGTSNPNLYWYRQAAGRGLQLLFYSVGIGQISSEVPQNLSASRPQDRQFILSSKKLLLSDSGFYLCAWNEQGTGGYTFGSGTRLTVV.

This clone was recorded a few times. CDR3 in DNA: TGTGCCAGCAGTTACTCGTGGCAGGGCCGGCAGCCCCAGCATTTT. Amino acids: CASSYSWQGRQPQHF. The chain is built from TRBV6-5 and TRBJ1-5, with D tentatively TRBD1 (5 bases). This CDR3 region has 15 residues. Germline assignment: CDR1 MNHEY and CDR2 SVGAGI. V lost 0 bases and J 7 bases, leaving 13 bases between the germline ends.

The chain uses TRBV2 and TRBJ1-1; perhaps TRBD1 as D (5 bases). The V gene's germline CDR1 is SNHLY and CDR2 FYNNEI. The CDR3 totals 16 residues. The V and J ends lost 3 bases and 3 bases respectively, with 17 bases between them. CDR3 loop: CASSEDFVWGHTEAFF. CDR3 in DNA: TGTGCCAGCAGTGAGGATTTTGTCTGGGGCCACACTGAAGCTTTCTTT.

The chain couples TRBV9 to TRBJ2-3; TRBD2 is a possible D gene (5 bases). Germline CDR1 reads SGDLS; CDR2 reads YYNGEE. The length of the CDR3 is 15 residues. The ends were cut back, 4 bases at V and 3 bases at J, with 15 bases in the middle. The chain's CDR3 is CASSTRGQKTDTQYF. Here the CDR3 DNA reads TGTGCCAGCAGCACTAGAGGGCAGAAGACAGATACGCAGTATTTT.

This chain uses TRBV6-5 with TRBJ2-7; D is perhaps TRBD1 (8 bases). CDR3 length equals 13 residues. Germline V lookup: CDR1 MNHEY, CDR2 SVGAGI. V was clipped by 10 bases and J by 1 base, with 14 bases between them. CDR3 in amino acids: CATLQGGSYEQYF. The CDR3 coding sequence is TGTGCCACCCTACAGGGGGGGTCCTACGAGCAGTACTTC.

In this sample, this clone turned up a few times. The chain uses TRBV4-3 and TRBJ2-7; no reliable D call. The CDR3 consists of 14 residues. CDR1 is LGHNA and CDR2 is YSLEER in the germline V gene. Trimming took off 0 bases at V and 3 bases at J, with 9 bases between the two ends. Written as DNA, the CDR3 is TGCGCCAGCAGCCAAGAGGTTATCATCTACGAGCAGTACTTC. It yields the protein CASSQEVIIYEQYF.

This clone was detected once. The V call is TRBV7-2, the J call TRBJ1-4; 7 positions agree with TRBD1. CDR1 and CDR2 (germline): SGHTA, FQGNSA. The length of the CDR3 is 14 residues. The V and J ends lost 5 bases and 4 bases, in that order; junction bases with no gene match: 4. CDR3 protein: CASSPTGFNEKLFF. DNA of the CDR3: TGTGCCAGCAGCCCGACAGGGTTTAATGAAAAACTGTTTTTT.

This clone was counted a single time. The chain combines TRBV6-5 with TRBJ2-5, with D perhaps matching TRBD2 (5 bases). Germline lookup yields CDR1 MNHEY and CDR2 SVGAGI. The CDR3 runs 13 residues. V gave up 6 bases and J gave up 4 bases, with 12 bases separating them. CDR3 sequence reads: CASRPGVGETQYF. CDR3 sequence (DNA): TGTGCCAGCAGACCCGGGGTGGGAGAGACCCAGTACTTC.

V is TRBV28 and J is TRBJ2-7; no reliable D call. With 4 bases removed from V and 5 bases from J, the gap between germline ends came to 6 bases. CDR1 MDHEN and CDR2 SYDVKM come from the germline V gene. This CDR3 is built from 11 residues. The CDR3 bases are TGTGCCAGCAGTTACTGGGACGAGCAGTACTTC. This translates into CASSYWDEQYF.

A single count supports this clone. The rearrangement links TRBV11-3 to TRBJ2-1, with 7 bases matching TRBD1. The CDR3 has 14 amino acids. The V gene's germline CDR1 is SGHNT and CDR2 YENEEA. V shed 1 base and J 8 bases; nucleotides not matched to a gene: 5. The CDR3 spells CASSLGGGRDEQFF. The CDR3 DNA reads TGTGCCAGCAGCTTAGGAGGGGGCAGGGATGAGCAGTTCTTC.

This clone occurred a few times. This sequence joins TRBV6-6 and TRBJ2-7, with TRBD1 as a possible D gene (6 bases). Germline values: CDR1 MNHNY, CDR2 SVGAGI (reference sequence). The CDR3 is 15 amino acids. V was pared by 6 bases and J by 3 bases, with 18 bases between. The CDR3 bases are TGTGCCAGCAGGACGGGAACAGGGATTAGCTACGAGCAGTACTTC. This sequence encodes CASRTGTGISYEQYF.

The genes are TRBV18 and TRBJ1-1; D remains unclear. The CDR3 covers 14 residues. V lost 4 bases, J lost 5 bases, and 14 bases lay in between. Per the germline V gene, CDR1 is KGHSH and CDR2 is LQKENI. In DNA, the CDR3 is TGTGCCAGCTCACTTTTTCGAGGCGAGACTGAAGCTTTCTTT. Protein product: CASSLFRGETEAFF.

This chain links TRBV28 with TRBJ1-5, with TRBD1 matching 9 bases. This CDR3 contains 16 residues. The germline gives CDR1 MDHEN, CDR2 SYDVKM. The V gene end was trimmed by 5 bases and the J gene end by 3 bases; junction bases not matched to a gene: 8. DNA of the CDR3: TGTGCCAGCAGTCCAACGGGACAGGGAATCAATCAGCCCCAGCATTTT. Residues: CASSPTGQGINQPQHF.

The chain is built from TRBV2 and TRBJ2-2; no reliable D call. CDR3 length: 14 amino acids. Germline V gives CDR1 SNHLY, CDR2 FYNNEI. Deletions cut 1 base from V and 8 bases from J, with 11 bases between. DNA for the CDR3: TGTGCCAGCAGTGAAGGAGACCTCCCGGGGGAGCTGTTTTTT. Translating it yields CASSEGDLPGELFF.

This clone was seen more than once but under ten times. The junction does not match germline at one end; this may be a read error. The V gene is TRBV2, the J gene TRBJ2-7, with D possibly matching TRBD1 (5 bases). The CDR3 runs 13 residues. Germline-derived CDR1 and CDR2 are SNHLY and FYNNEI. The CDR3 DNA sequence: TGTGCCAGCAGTGAATTACAGGCCTTAGGCGGACACTTC. Protein: CASSELQALGGHF.

The V and J genes are TRBV6-6 and TRBJ2-1, with D possibly TRBD2 on 5 matching bases. V was trimmed by 0 bases and J by 6 bases, leaving 9 bases between them. CDR1 MNHNY and CDR2 SVGAGI come from the germline V gene (reference sequence). This CDR3 is 14 amino acids long. The CDR3: CASSYSDWGNEQFF. DNA of the CDR3: TGTGCCAGCAGTTACTCGGACTGGGGCAATGAGCAGTTCTTC.

The chain is built from TRBV5-6 and TRBJ2-3; D is ambiguous. The germline V gene has CDR1 SGHDT and CDR2 YYEEEE. The CDR3 has 13 amino acids. V was clipped by 4 bases and J by 6 bases, with 12 bases between them. CDR3 DNA: TGTGCCAGCAGCCCGGGCCCCTCCGATACGCAGTATTTT. Translated, it gives CASSPGPSDTQYF.

The chain couples TRBV18 to TRBJ1-1; 9 positions match TRBD1. The CDR3 is 14 residues long. Germline V gene lookup returns CDR1 KGHSH and CDR2 LQKENI. The V and J ends lost 3 bases and 5 bases, in that order; junction bases with no gene match: 4. The chain's CDR3 is CASSPVQGATEAFF. CDR3 sequence (DNA): TGTGCCAGCTCACCGGTACAGGGGGCAACTGAAGCTTTCTTT.

This rearrangement joins TRBV9 to TRBJ2-3, with no clear D. The V end lost 1 base, the J end lost 2 bases, and 8 bases lay between the germline ends. There are 14 residues in the CDR3. CDR1 and CDR2 from the germline V gene are SGDLS and YYNGEE. CDR3 sequence reads: CASSVRGVTDTQYF. The CDR3 DNA reads TGTGCCAGCAGCGTACGAGGAGTCACAGATACGCAGTATTTT.